This TCR beta chain was recorded in a study of control samples from healthy donors and cancer patients. Data came from immunoSEQ multiplex PCR; TCRdb stores just in-frame clones and leaves some out. The sample contains about 160,000 clones, about 93% of which appear only once. V dropped 4 bases and J dropped 5 bases, with 27 bases sitting between them. The CDR3 is made up of 18 amino acids. Germline loops: CDR1 SGHKS, CDR2 YYEKEE (reference sequence). The sequence was obtained from a woman in her 30s in good health. V usage is TRBV5-5 and J usage is TRBJ1-2, with D perhaps matching TRBD1 (6 bases). The sequenced sample was blood. The DNA of the CDR3 is TGTGCCAGCAGCCAGAGACAGGACTTGCGGGCCGATAAATATGGCTACACCTTC. Translation: CASSQRQDLRADKYGYTF.